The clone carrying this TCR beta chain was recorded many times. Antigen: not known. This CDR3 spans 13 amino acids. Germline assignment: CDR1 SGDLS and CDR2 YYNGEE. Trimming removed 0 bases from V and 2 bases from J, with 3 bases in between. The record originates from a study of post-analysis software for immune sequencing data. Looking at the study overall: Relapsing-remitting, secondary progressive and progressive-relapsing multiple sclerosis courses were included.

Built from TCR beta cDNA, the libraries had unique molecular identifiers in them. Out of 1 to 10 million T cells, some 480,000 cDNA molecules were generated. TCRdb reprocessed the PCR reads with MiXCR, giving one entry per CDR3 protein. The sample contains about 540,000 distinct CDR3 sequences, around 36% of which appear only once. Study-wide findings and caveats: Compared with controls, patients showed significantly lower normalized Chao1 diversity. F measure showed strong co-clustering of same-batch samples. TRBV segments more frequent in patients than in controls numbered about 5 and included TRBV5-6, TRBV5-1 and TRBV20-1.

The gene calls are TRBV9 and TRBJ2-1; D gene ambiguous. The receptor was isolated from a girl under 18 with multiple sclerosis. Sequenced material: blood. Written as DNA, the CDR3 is TGTGCCAGCAGCGTAGGCACCTACAATGAGCAGTTCTTC. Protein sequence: CASSVGTYNEQFF.